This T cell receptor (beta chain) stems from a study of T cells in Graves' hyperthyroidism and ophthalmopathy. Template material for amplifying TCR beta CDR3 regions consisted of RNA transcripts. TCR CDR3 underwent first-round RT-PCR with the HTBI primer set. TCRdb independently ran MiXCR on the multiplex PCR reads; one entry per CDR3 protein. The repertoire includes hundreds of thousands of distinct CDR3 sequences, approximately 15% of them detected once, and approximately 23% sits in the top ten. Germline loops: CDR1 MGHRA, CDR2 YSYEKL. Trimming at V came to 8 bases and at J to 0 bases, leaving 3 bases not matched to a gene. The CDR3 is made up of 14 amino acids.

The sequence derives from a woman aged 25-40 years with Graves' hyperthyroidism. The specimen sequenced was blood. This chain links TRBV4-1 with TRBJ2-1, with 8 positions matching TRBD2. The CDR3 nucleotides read TGCGCCAGCCATAGCGGGACCTCCTACAATGAGCAGTTCTTC. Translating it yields CASHSGTSYNEQFF.